Each of the 20 T cell receptor beta chains below was sequenced from the same sample in a study of blood T cell repertoires in COVID-19. Some clones are missing from TCRdb's copy, which holds only in-frame ones; the method was immunoSEQ multiplex PCR. This sample carries a few hundred thousand clones, 80% to 90% of them seen once, and the ten largest clones take around 2.1%. The material sequenced was PBMCs or T cells enriched from blood (not recorded which). The receptors shown here come from a man between 25 and 39 years old who had recovered from COVID-19.

This clone occurred a few times. CDR3 DNA sequence: TGTGCCAGCAGCCTTCGGACTAGCGGGGAATCAGATACGCAGTATTTT. It yields the protein CASSLRTSGESDTQYF. This chain joins TRBV9 and TRBJ2-3, with 12 bases that match TRBD2. Trimming at V came to 4 bases and at J to 4 bases, leaving 7 bases not matched to a gene. The length of the CDR3 is 16 residues. Germline-derived CDR1 and CDR2 are SGDLS and YYNGEE.

V is TRBV15 and J is TRBJ2-3, with 8 bases that match TRBD2. In germline, CDR1 is LNHNV, CDR2 YYDKDF (reference sequence). V gave up 3 bases and J gave up 4 bases; unmatched junction bases: 9. The CDR3 covers 16 residues. The CDR3 is CATSSVRGGGSDTQYF. The CDR3 DNA sequence: TGTGCCACCAGCAGCGTCCGGGGGGGCGGGTCAGATACGCAGTATTTT.

This chain connects TRBV30 to TRBJ2-7, with a possible D match to TRBD2 (5 bases). Looked up from germline, CDR1 is GTSNPN and CDR2 is SVGIG (reference sequence). The CDR3 covers 12 residues. V lost 0 bases, J lost 7 bases, and 10 bases lay in between. The CDR3 DNA follows: TGTGCCTGGAGTGTAGACCGGGGAGAGCAGTACTTC. This encodes CAWSVDRGEQYF.

The rearrangement joins TRBV3-1 (or the pseudogene TRBV3-2) to TRBJ2-7; D call uncertain. Germline assignment: CDR1 LGHDT and CDR2 YNNKEL (reference sequence). CDR3 length equals 11 residues. V shed 1 base and J shed 5 bases, with 3 bases lying between them. CDR3 amino acids: CASSQGDEQYF. The CDR3 nucleotides are TGTGCCAGCAGCCAAGGCGACGAGCAGTACTTC.

This clone was observed a handful of times. The rearrangement uses TRBV29-1 and TRBJ2-3, with 13 bases that match TRBD2. Germline CDR1 reads SQVTM; CDR2 reads ANQGSEA. This CDR3 comprises 16 residues. V lost 2 bases, J lost 2 bases, and 4 bases stayed unmatched. CDR3 bases: TGCAGCGTTGAACGGACTAGCGGGGGAGACACAGATACGCAGTATTTT. Its translation: CSVERTSGGDTDTQYF.

CDR3 protein: CASRATGPETQYF. CDR3 nucleotides: TGTGCCAGCAGAGCGACAGGCCCAGAGACCCAGTACTTC. The chain couples TRBV2 to TRBJ2-5; D possibly corresponds to TRBD1 (6 bases). This CDR3 comprises 13 residues. Trimming left V 6 bases short and J 4 bases short, with 12 bases between. The germline gives CDR1 SNHLY, CDR2 FYNNEI.

The J gene is TRBJ2-3, the V gene TRBV5-1; TRBD2 agrees at 9 bases. Trimming at V came to 0 bases and at J to 3 bases, leaving 5 bases not matched to a gene. This CDR3 spans 16 amino acids. Germline lookup yields CDR1 SGHRS and CDR2 YFSETQ. CDR3: CASSLAASGVTDTQYF. As DNA, the CDR3 is TGCGCCAGCAGCTTGGCGGCTAGCGGGGTGACAGATACGCAGTATTTT.

This clone occurred a few times. This rearrangement joins TRBV6-4 to TRBJ2-2; 7 bases match TRBD2. The CDR3 contains 13 residues. Trimming removed 4 bases from V and 4 bases from J; junction bases left unmatched: 0. From germline, CDR1 is MRHNA and CDR2 SNTAGT. This CDR3 reads CASSGTSTGELFF. Written as DNA, the CDR3 is TGTGCCAGCAGTGGGACTAGCACCGGGGAGCTGTTTTTT.

The rearrangement links TRBV3-1 (or the pseudogene TRBV3-2) to TRBJ1-6; D may be TRBD1 (6 bases). The CDR3 totals 14 residues. Germline V gives CDR1 LGHDT, CDR2 YNNKEL (reference sequence). The V and J ends lost 1 base and 8 bases respectively, with 9 bases between them. The CDR3 DNA reads TGTGCCAGCAGCCAAGGGACAGCCCATTCACCCCTCCACTTT. The encoded protein is CASSQGTAHSPLHF.

The sample holds a few counts of this clone. J is TRBJ1-5 and V is TRBV10-2; 7 positions match TRBD1. Trimming removed 6 bases from V and 4 bases from J; junction bases left unmatched: 3. In germline, CDR1 is WSHSY, CDR2 SAAADI. The CDR3 extends over 13 amino acids. CDR3 residues: CASRAGGNQPQHF. CDR3 DNA: TGCGCCAGCAGGGCAGGGGGAAATCAGCCCCAGCATTTT.

This clone was seen only once. The chain is built from TRBV10-3 and TRBJ2-1; D is possibly TRBD1 (6 bases). Trimming stripped 3 bases from V and 3 bases from J, with 6 bases between. The CDR3 consists of 13 residues. Germline CDR1 reads ENHRY; CDR2 reads SYGVKD. The CDR3, as DNA: TGTGCCATCAGTGAACAGGGCTACAATGAGCAGTTCTTC. Its protein product is CAISEQGYNEQFF.

The table lists this clone with a count of one. V and J are TRBV5-1 and TRBJ2-7; TRBD1 matches at 7 bases. With V trimmed by 0 bases and J by 0 bases, 3 bases remained unmatched. The CDR3 is 15 amino acids. CDR1 SGHRS and CDR2 YFSETQ come from the germline V gene. CDR3 loop: CASSLGQGPSYEQYF. CDR3 coding DNA: TGCGCCAGCAGCTTGGGACAGGGCCCCTCCTACGAGCAGTACTTC.

This clone came up many times. The chain carries TRBV24-1 and TRBJ2-1; possibly TRBD1 for D (5 bases). Trimming removed 4 bases at V and 2 bases at J, with 11 bases between. Germline CDR1 reads KGHDR; CDR2 reads SFDVKD. The CDR3 runs to 15 residues. The CDR3: CATSDRDIPYNEQFF. The CDR3 nucleotides read TGTGCCACCAGTGACAGGGATATACCCTACAATGAGCAGTTCTTC.

The chain recombines TRBV18 with TRBJ1-2; D is unclear. Germline CDR1 reads KGHSH; CDR2 reads LQKENI. The CDR3 extends over 12 amino acids. V lost 6 bases to trimming and J lost 1 base, with 6 bases between them. This CDR3 reads CASSLSNYGYTF. The CDR3 DNA reads as TGTGCCAGCTCGCTAAGTAACTATGGCTACACCTTC.

The CDR3 DNA sequence: TGTGCCAGTCAGTCAAAAAGTGGTTCTTCGGGATCGACCTCCTACAATGAGCAGTTCTTC. It specifies CASQSKSGSSGSTSYNEQFF. The chain has TRBV19 and TRBJ2-1; weak D call: TRBD2 (5 bases). Trimming left V 8 bases short and J 0 bases short, with 29 bases between. Germline CDR1 is LNHDA and CDR2 is SQIVND (reference sequence). The CDR3 has 20 residues. The complete variable domain, with remaining parts taken from reference TRBV19 and TRBJ2-1, reads DGGITQSPKYLFRKEGQNVTLSCEQNLNHDAMYWYRQDPGQGLRLIYYSQIVNDFQKGDIAEGYSVSREKKESFPLTVTSAQKNPTAFYLCASQSKSGSSGSTSYNEQFFGPGTRLTVL.

The chain combines TRBV12-3 or TRBV12-4 with TRBJ1-5; no firm D call. This CDR3 is 12 amino acids long. V was cut by 3 bases and J by 7 bases, with 7 bases left in between. The CDR3 nucleotides are TGTGCCAGCAGTTTGTCGTCCCAGCCCCAGCATTTT. This encodes CASSLSSQPQHF.

In its sample, this clone was seen once. The chain recombines TRBV5-1 with TRBJ2-5, with 9 bases identical to TRBD2. V shed 5 bases and J 4 bases; nucleotides not matched to a gene: 6. Germline values: CDR1 SGHRS, CDR2 YFSETQ. The CDR3 spans 14 residues. CDR3 bases: TGCGCCAGCAGTGGCGGGGGGGAAGGAGAGACCCAGTACTTC. The encoded protein is CASSGGGEGETQYF.

This clone has only one observation. V gene TRBV19 combines with J gene TRBJ2-6; weak D call: TRBD2 (5 bases). The V end lost 4 bases, the J end lost 1 base, and 8 bases lay between the germline ends. The CDR3 is 15 amino acids. Germline CDR1 LNHDA, CDR2 SQIVND (reference sequence). The CDR3 protein is CASSTLGSGANVLTF. CDR3 sequence (DNA): TGTGCCAGTAGTACACTAGGGTCTGGGGCCAACGTCCTGACTTTC.

The chain uses TRBV6-5 and TRBJ2-2; perhaps TRBD1 as D (6 bases). The CDR3 covers 14 residues. Germline-derived CDR1 and CDR2 are MNHEY and SVGAGI. V was shortened by 6 bases and J by 4 bases, with 12 bases between the two germline ends. The CDR3 region has the DNA TGTGCCAGCAGGGCCCTAGGGGGCACCGGGGAGCTGTTTTTT. It encodes CASRALGGTGELFF.

For this clone: The DNA is omitted, as the CDR3 cannot be located on it reliably, and the CDR3 follows TCRdb's listing. The V and J genes are TRBV4-1 and TRBJ1-1; no DNA check was done on the table's D call, TRBD1. Germline V gives CDR1 MGHRA, CDR2 YSYEKL. Counting both end residues, the CDR3 totals 13 amino acids. CDR3 loop: CASSQVAQGATSF.